This note documents a single TCR beta chain sequence. Its antigen is not known. Other DNA sequences in this specimen translate into the identical CDR3. Naive CD8 cells lacked CD45RO, underwent positive selection for CCR7 and left out terminally differentiated effector memory CD45RA+ cells. This sample is part of a study of shared clonotypes between healthy human individuals. Evenly divided among several immunoSEQ plates was the genomic DNA of each subset. Clones were read by immunoSEQ multiplex PCR, and TCRdb kept only the in-frame ones, dropping some. In the table there are nearly 600,000 clones, roughly 95% of which are singletons. Study-wide points: Sharing across four donors was seen in 4% to 5% of naive CD4 clonotypes.

The length of the CDR3 is 12 residues. The germline V gene has CDR1 MNHEY and CDR2 SMNVEV (reference sequence). V lost 6 bases and J lost 3, with 3 bases in between. The chain is built from TRBV27 and TRBJ2-6; no clear D gene. This clonotype originated in a woman in her thirties in good health. The sample taken for sequencing was naive CD8+ T cells sorted from blood. CDR3 DNA sequence: TGTGCCAGCAGGAGTGGGGCCAACGTCCTGACTTTC. This sequence encodes CASRSGANVLTF.